This T cell receptor beta chain was sequenced in a study of blood T cell repertoires in COVID-19. For the study at large: Sample material is recorded as cDNA or gDNA derived from T cells, B-cell-depleted T cells, or PBMCs.

Trimming removed 0 bases from V and 2 bases from J, with 8 bases in between. This CDR3 spans 15 amino acids. Germline CDR1 MGHRA, CDR2 YSYEKL. In the study's own analysis: By means of reference gene primer amplification, nucleated cell counts were estimated. TCRdb's copy holds only in-frame clones and misses some; the assay was immunoSEQ multiplex PCR. The DNA was the basis for D and trimming; V, J and clone size are from that table. The sample shows about 230,000 clones, over 80% of them seen only once. Sequences were obtained from peripheral blood. This sequence originates from a woman in her sixties or seventies with active or convalescent COVID-19. The chain couples TRBV4-1 to TRBJ2-1, with D maybe TRBD1 (6 bases). CDR3 loop: CASSQDTGTYNEQFF. CDR3 sequence (DNA): TGCGCCAGCAGCCAAGATACAGGGACCTACAATGAGCAGTTCTTC.